A single sample is the source of the 16 T cell receptor beta chains below, sequenced in a study of T-cell memory formation after mild COVID-19. TCRdb re-called the 5' RACE reads with MiXCR, one entry per CDR3 protein. The table shows under 250,000 distinct CDR3 sequences, with 9.5% occurring only once. Sequenced: PBMCs or a T cell subset sorted from them (not recorded which). The receptors come from a man younger than 35 who had mild COVID-19 (a few samples of this study predate the infection). Cell type and time point are not known.

In the case of this clonotype: One base away lies a much larger clone, so this may be a sequencing read error. The chain links TRBV7-9 to TRBJ2-6; D remains ambiguous. Trimming removed 1 base at V and 2 bases at J, with 6 bases between. Looked up from germline, CDR1 is SEHNR and CDR2 is FQNEAQ (reference sequence). The CDR3 length is 15 residues. CDR3 sequence: CASSLGRAGANVLTF. The CDR3 DNA reads as TGTGCCAGCAGCTTAGGAAGGGCTGGGGCCAACGTCCTGACTTTC.

Ten or more counts support this clonotype. The gene calls are TRBV12-3 or TRBV12-4 and TRBJ1-1; 9 nucleotides agree with TRBD1. V lost 6 bases, J lost 5 bases, and 10 bases stayed unmatched. The CDR3 loop spans 15 amino acids. The DNA of the CDR3 is TGTGCCAGCAGGAGGCTCACAGGGGGCGAAACTGAAGCTTTCTTT. It encodes CASRRLTGGETEAFF.

CDR3 nucleotide sequence: TGCAGTGCTAGAGCTCCGTCCCGACAGGGGGGTTATAGTCAGCCCCAGCATTTT. Translating gives CSARAPSRQGGYSQPQHF. V and J are TRBV20-1 and TRBJ1-5; TRBD1 agrees at 9 bases. The V gene's germline CDR1 is DFQATT and CDR2 SNEGSKA (reference sequence). The CDR3 totals 18 residues. The V gene end was trimmed by 1 base and the J gene end by 6 bases; junction bases not matched to a gene: 16.

This clonotype has a handful of counts. The chain joins TRBV24-1 to TRBJ2-1; 11 nucleotides align to TRBD2. This CDR3 comprises 15 residues. In germline, CDR1 is KGHDR, CDR2 SFDVKD. The trim removed 3 bases at V and 8 bases at J, leaving 5 bases unmatched. The CDR3 DNA reads as TGTGCCACCAGTGATACTAGCGGGGGATGGGATGAGCAGTTCTTC. This encodes CATSDTSGGWDEQFF.

This clonotype was observed a few times. V and J are TRBV5-1 and TRBJ2-1; perhaps TRBD2 as D (6 bases). The CDR3 has 14 amino acids. From germline, CDR1 is SGHRS and CDR2 YFSETQ. Trimming removed 10 bases at V and 5 bases at J, with 19 bases between. CDR3 in amino acids: CASWMGGSDNEQFF. CDR3 sequence (DNA): TGCGCCTCCTGGATGGGGGGATCAGACAATGAGCAGTTCTTC.

This clonotype was recorded at least ten times. This sequence joins TRBV10-3 and TRBJ2-5; 9 nucleotides align to TRBD2. The CDR3 extends over 12 amino acids. J was trimmed by 4 bases and V by 9 bases; bases with no gene match: 3. Germline V lookup: CDR1 ENHRY, CDR2 SYGVKD. CDR3 protein: CAIGTSLETQYF. CDR3 DNA sequence: TGTGCCATAGGGACTAGCTTAGAGACCCAGTACTTC.

This sequence joins TRBV3-1 and TRBJ1-1; no clear D gene. This CDR3 has 13 residues. CDR1 LGHDT and CDR2 YNNKEL come from the germline V gene (reference sequence). V gave up 3 bases and J gave up 4 bases, with 9 bases separating them. The CDR3 nucleotides are TGTGCCAGCAGCCAGATACCGCCCACTGAAGCTTTCTTT. It is translated as CASSQIPPTEAFF.

The chain combines TRBV29-1 with TRBJ1-4, with 8 bases identical to TRBD1. The CDR3 runs 13 residues. Trimming cost V 6 bases and J 4 bases; bases outside gene matches: 4. Germline-derived CDR1 and CDR2 are SQVTM and ANQGSEA. The CDR3 DNA sequence: TGCAGCGTCCGGACAGGGAGTAATGAAAAACTGTTTTTT. Translation gives CSVRTGSNEKLFF.

This clonotype was seen repeatedly, ten times or more. The J gene is TRBJ2-2, the V gene TRBV11-1, with 11 bases matching TRBD1. The CDR3 runs 16 residues. Losses at the gene ends were 5 bases for V and 4 bases for J; bases not matched to a gene: 6. The germline gives CDR1 SGHAT, CDR2 FQDESV (reference sequence). The CDR3 sequence is CASSPGQGASTGELFF. CDR3 DNA: TGTGCCAGCAGCCCTGGACAGGGGGCTAGCACCGGGGAGCTGTTTTTT.

The chain links TRBV11-2 to TRBJ1-1, with D possibly being TRBD1 (5 bases). Germline-derived CDR1 and CDR2 are SGHAT and FQNNGV. CDR3 length: 14 residues. Between the trimmed V and J ends, which lost 5 bases and 5 bases, there was a span of 15 bases. CDR3 protein: CASSQATGQTEAFF. The CDR3 nucleotides read TGTGCCAGCAGCCAAGCCACGGGGCAAACTGAAGCTTTCTTT. The whole variable domain, filled in from reference TRBV11-2 and TRBJ1-1, reads EAGVAQSPRYKIIEKRQSVAFWCNPISGHATLYWYQQILGQGPKLLIQFQNNGVVDDSQLPKDRFSAERLKGVDSTLKIQPAKLEDSAVYLCASSQATGQTEAFFGQGTRLTVV.

This clonotype has only a few counts. This rearrangement joins TRBV27 to TRBJ1-5; D call uncertain. The CDR3 is 13 residues long. Looked up from germline, CDR1 is MNHEY and CDR2 is SMNVEV (reference sequence). With 5 bases removed from V and 9 bases from J, the gap between germline ends came to 14 bases. This chain's CDR3 is CASSPGPFRPQHF. The CDR3 DNA reads as TGTGCCAGCAGTCCAGGCCCCTTCCGGCCCCAGCATTTT.

This clonotype was recorded a few times. The rearrangement uses TRBV19 and TRBJ1-2; no clear D. This CDR3 is 14 amino acids long. V lost 6 bases and J lost 4, with 15 bases in between. Germline lookup yields CDR1 LNHDA and CDR2 SQIVND (reference sequence). CDR3 sequence (DNA): TGTGCCAGTAGATCTACCGGGGATTTCTATGGCTACACCTTC. It encodes CASRSTGDFYGYTF.

The J gene is TRBJ2-3, the V gene TRBV6-5, with D possibly being TRBD2 (5 bases). The CDR3 spans 13 residues. The germline gives CDR1 MNHEY, CDR2 SVGAGI. CDR3 sequence reads: CAVSGRQPDTQYF. The CDR3 DNA follows: TGTGCTGTCAGCGGACGGCAGCCAGATACGCAGTATTTT.

CDR3 protein: CAISESGGRNIQYF. CDR3 DNA sequence: TGTGCCATCAGTGAGTCAGGGGGCAGAAACATTCAGTACTTC. This rearrangement joins TRBV10-3 to TRBJ2-4, with TRBD1 identical over 7 bases. V gave up 0 bases and J gave up 6 bases; unmatched junction bases: 2. Germline CDR1 reads ENHRY; CDR2 reads SYGVKD. The CDR3 length is 14 residues.

This clonotype was seen ten or more times. This chain joins TRBV6-5 and TRBJ2-3; D is unclear. The CDR3 contains 15 residues. Germline CDR1 is MNHEY and CDR2 is SVGAGI. Trimming left V 6 bases short and J 0 bases short, with 13 bases between. The CDR3 bases are TGTGCCAGCAGCCTCAGAGAGCTTAGCACAGATACGCAGTATTTT. Translation gives CASSLRELSTDTQYF.

In this sample, this clonotype turned up many times. The chain couples TRBV27 to TRBJ2-2; the D gene is possibly TRBD2 (6 bases). Germline CDR1 reads MNHEY; CDR2 reads SMNVEV (reference sequence). The CDR3 extends over 14 amino acids. The V end was cut by 3 bases, the J end by 4 bases, with 9 bases between. The CDR3 region is CASSFPGGTGELFF. CDR3 in DNA: TGTGCCAGCAGTTTCCCCGGGGGCACCGGGGAGCTGTTTTTT.